Listed below are T cell receptor beta chains from one sample, sequenced in a study of shared clonotypes between healthy human individuals. Sequencing used immunoSEQ multiplex PCR; TCRdb keeps in-frame clones, though not all of them. The sample comprises 850,000 to 1,100,000 clones, around three quarters of which are singletons, and more than 0.85% rests with the top ten. The specimen sequenced was memory CD4+ T cells from PBMCs. Receptors were obtained from a man aged 18 to 30 in good health. Some clones in this sample may be carry-over from other donors' samples. The CDR3 runs from the conserved cysteine through the conserved F or W. D genes are given only for firm matches. A clone size is listed for some rows: how often the clone was seen (once, few, many), or a class if it is expanded.

V gene	J gene	clone size	D gene	CDR3 protein	CDR3 DNA
TRBV5-1	TRBJ1-1	.	.	CASGTIGTEAFF	TGCGCCAGCGGGACCATTGGCACTGAAGCTTTCTTT
TRBV20-1	TRBJ2-5	few	.	CSAEAGETQYF	TGCAGTGCTGAGGCGGGGGAGACCCAGTACTTC
TRBV6-5	TRBJ2-7	.	TRBD1	CASSYRTGSYEQYF	TGTGCCAGCAGTTACCGGACAGGGTCCTACGAGCAGTACTTC
TRBV5-4	TRBJ1-1	.	.	CASKPHREDTEAFF	TGTGCCAGCAAACCCCACAGGGAGGATACTGAAGCTTTCTTT
TRBV19	TRBJ2-7	few	.	CASSRSVLSSYEQYF	TGTGCCAGTAGTCGAAGCGTCCTGAGCTCCTACGAGCAGTACTTC
TRBV4-1	TRBJ1-2	few	.	CASSLEATTISYGYTF	TGCGCCAGCAGCCTCGAGGCCACGACCATTAGCTATGGCTACACCTTC
TRBV7-3	TRBJ1-5	.	.	CASSHRGDSNQPQHF	TGTGCCAGCAGCCATAGGGGGGATAGCAATCAGCCCCAGCATTTT
TRBV9	TRBJ1-1	.	.	CASSAAGMNTEAFF	TGTGCCAGCAGCGCTGCGGGGATGAACACTGAAGCTTTCTTT
TRBV13	TRBJ1-2	.	.	CASSLDDQDPRGYTF	TGTGCCAGCAGCTTAGATGACCAGGATCCTCGGGGCTACACCTTC
TRBV30	TRBJ2-7	.	.	CAWSSGGYEQYF	TGTGCCTGGAGCTCCGGAGGCTACGAGCAGTACTTC
TRBV10-2	TRBJ2-1	.	TRBD2	CASRPLTSGNYNEQFF	TGCGCCAGCCGCCCTCTGACTAGCGGGAACTACAATGAGCAGTTCTTC
TRBV5-1	TRBJ1-2	.	TRBD1	CASSPPPGQGDLLDGYTF	TGCGCCAGCAGTCCTCCTCCGGGACAGGGAGACCTCCTGGATGGCTACACCTTC
TRBV5-1	TRBJ2-2	.	.	CASSEDRSLAGELFF	TGCGCCAGCAGTGAAGACAGGTCTTTGGCCGGGGAGCTGTTTTTT
TRBV6-5	TRBJ1-2	.	TRBD1	CASSYQTRTGYGYTF	TGTGCCAGCAGTTACCAAACTCGGACAGGGTATGGCTACACCTTC
TRBV30	TRBJ1-5	.	.	CAWSARGSRRQPQHF	TGTGCCTGGAGTGCCCGAGGGAGCAGGAGGCAGCCCCAGCATTTT